This T cell receptor beta chain was captured by sequencing in a study of blood T cells in healthy people across ages. Study information: There was about one barcoded beta molecule captured by template switching per two T cells.

Points from the study as a whole: In the absence of known donor CMV status, changes in expanded clonotypes were possibly confounded.

Peripheral blood samples of approximately 10 milliliters were drawn from each donor. The V gene's germline CDR1 is SGHRS and CDR2 YFSETQ. V shed 6 bases and J shed 0 bases, with 13 bases lying between them. The CDR3 has 16 residues. The second PCR ran about 6 to 11 cycles with a sample-barcoded 5' primer and J-beta primers. TCRdb redid the calling of the 5' RACE reads with MiXCR, one entry per CDR3 protein. This sample has some 780,000 distinct CDR3 sequences, with around three fifths found just once. This clonotype appeared a few times. Its antigen is still unknown. This TCR was recovered from a man aged 35 to 55 in good health. The sequenced material came from blood. J is TRBJ2-6 and V is TRBV5-1; D is unclear. CDR3 amino acids: CASTTLRSSGANVLTF. The CDR3 DNA reads TGCGCCAGCACCACATTACGGAGCTCTGGGGCCAACGTCCTGACTTTC. The complete variable domain, with remaining parts taken from reference TRBV5-1 and TRBJ2-6, reads KAGVTQTPRYLIKTRGQQVTLSCSPISGHRSVSWYQQTPGQGLQFLFEYFSETQRNKGNFPGRFSGRQFSNSRSEMNVSTLELGDSALYLCASTTLRSSGANVLTFGAGSRLTVL.